These T cell receptor beta chains were read from a single sample in a study of CD8+ T cells in alopecia areata. TCRdb's table, derived via immunoSEQ multiplex PCR, lists solely in-frame clones and lacks some. The sample has about 180,000 clones, about 63% seen once. This sample comprised CD4+ T cells sorted from blood, obtained at week 0. These receptors came from a human donor with alopecia areata. Both conserved end residues are part of each CDR3. The D gene is left open where the match is weak. Some rows have no size entry. The others give once, few or many, or a class for an expanded clone.

D,size,length,V,J,CDR3,DNA
TRBD1,NA,16,TRBV30,TRBJ2-6,CAWSKGTGTGANVLTF,TGTGCCTGGAGTAAAGGGACAGGAACTGGGGCCAACGTCCTGACTTTC
NA,few,15,TRBV4-3,TRBJ2-1,CASSLSVGTDNEQFF,TGCGCCAGCAGCCTCTCCGTGGGCACCGACAATGAGCAGTTCTTC
NA,NA,12,TRBV29-1,TRBJ2-5,CSVVRGRETQYF,TGCAGCGTTGTCAGGGGGAGGGAGACCCAGTACTTC
NA,NA,16,TRBV30,TRBJ1-3,CAWSVGTVSSGNTIYF,TGTGCCTGGAGTGTTGGGACCGTTAGCTCTGGAAACACCATATATTTT
NA,NA,14,TRBV5-4,TRBJ1-2,CASSLEIASGGYTF,TGTGCCAGCAGCTTGGAGATCGCCTCGGGCGGCTACACCTTC
TRBD2,once,15,TRBV30,TRBJ2-3,CAWSVVAGGPDTQYF,TGTGCCTGGAGTGTAGTAGCGGGGGGCCCCGATACGCAGTATTTT
NA,NA,11,TRBV29-1,TRBJ1-1,CSVQGRDEAFF,TGCAGCGTACAGGGAAGGGATGAAGCTTTCTTT
NA,NA,14,TRBV11-2,TRBJ2-5,CASSLTSDQETQYF,TGTGCCAGCAGCCTCACCTCGGACCAAGAGACCCAGTACTTC
NA,NA,12,TRBV29-1,TRBJ2-7,CSVGQGGYEQYF,TGCAGCGTTGGCCAGGGGGGATACGAGCAGTACTTC
TRBD1,once,16,TRBV5-1,TRBJ2-5,CASSLGIAGDSETQYF,TGCGCCAGCAGCTTGGGAATTGCTGGGGACAGTGAGACCCAGTACTTC
TRBD1,NA,13,TRBV9,TRBJ2-7,CAPKTGGPYEQYF,TGTGCTCCTAAGACAGGGGGACCCTACGAGCAGTACTTC
NA,NA,13,TRBV7-2,TRBJ1-1,CASKRRVNTEAFF,TGTGCCAGCAAACGGAGAGTGAACACTGAAGCTTTCTTT
NA,few,16,TRBV9,TRBJ2-4,CASSVESRAAKNIQYF,TGTGCCAGCAGCGTAGAATCTCGAGCGGCCAAAAACATTCAGTACTTC
NA,NA,15,TRBV29-1,TRBJ2-3,CSVVNGASGTDTQYF,TGCAGCGTTGTAAACGGCGCCAGCGGCACAGATACGCAGTATTTT
TRBD2,few,14,TRBV29-1,TRBJ2-7,CSVDERGPGQEQYF,TGCAGCGTTGACGAGCGGGGGCCCGGCCAGGAGCAGTACTTC
TRBD2,few,16,TRBV7-2,TRBJ2-3,CASSLDSSGVADTQYF,TGTGCCAGCAGCTTAGATTCTAGCGGGGTAGCAGATACGCAGTATTTT
NA,NA,13,TRBV11-2,TRBJ2-4,CASRRPGGNIQYF,TGTGCCAGCCGACGCCCCGGGGGAAACATTCAGTACTTC
NA,NA,14,TRBV29-1,TRBJ2-3,CSVDMGGTTDTQYF,TGCAGCGTTGACATGGGCGGAACCACAGATACGCAGTATTTT
NA,NA,14,TRBV6-1,TRBJ1-2,CASSGSQGGYGYTF,TGTGCCAGCTCAGGCAGCCAGGGTGGCTATGGCTACACCTTC
NA,few,12,TRBV29-1,TRBJ1-1,CSASRGFTEAFF,TGCAGCGCTTCCCGGGGGTTCACTGAAGCTTTCTTT
NA,NA,13,TRBV6-1,TRBJ2-5,CASIAGARETQYF,TGTGCCAGCATTGCCGGGGCTCGGGAGACCCAGTACTTC
NA,NA,15,TRBV6-4,TRBJ2-3,CASREQGSSTDTQYF,TGTGCCAGCAGAGAACAGGGATCTAGCACAGATACGCAGTATTTT
NA,NA,15,TRBV2,TRBJ2-3,CASSDWVPRGDTQYF,TGTGCCAGCAGTGACTGGGTCCCAAGGGGAGATACGCAGTATTTT
NA,NA,15,TRBV6-5,TRBJ1-6,CASSYQGRQGSPLHF,TGTGCCAGCAGTTACCAGGGCCGTCAAGGGTCACCCCTCCACTTT
TRBD1,NA,13,TRBV7-2,TRBJ1-6,CASSVDRDSPLHF,TGTGCCAGCAGCGTTGACAGGGACTCACCCCTCCACTTT
NA,NA,14,TRBV18,TRBJ2-7,CASSPTGLRYEQYF,TGTGCCAGCTCACCCACCGGGTTGCGCTACGAGCAGTACTTC
NA,few,15,TRBV4-3,TRBJ2-3,CASSQDRGVRDTQYF,TGCGCCAGCAGCCAAGACCGCGGGGTCAGGGATACGCAGTATTTT
TRBD1,NA,14,TRBV11-2,TRBJ1-1,CASSLQGEGTEAFF,TGTGCCAGCAGCTTACAGGGGGAGGGCACTGAAGCTTTCTTT
TRBD2,NA,16,TRBV5-6,TRBJ2-3,CASSLTSGGNTDTQYF,TGTGCCAGCAGCTTAACTAGCGGGGGAAACACAGATACGCAGTATTTT
NA,NA,15,TRBV4-3,TRBJ2-7,CASSQDPPPVGEQYF,TGCGCCAGCAGCCAAGACCCTCCCCCCGTGGGCGAGCAGTACTTC
TRBD2,few,15,TRBV11-2,TRBJ2-1,CASSQRASGGPSQFF,TGTGCCAGCAGCCAAAGGGCCAGCGGGGGGCCTTCGCAGTTCTTC
NA,once,14,TRBV29-1,TRBJ1-1,CSVGVHSQNTEAFF,TGCAGCGTTGGGGTGCACAGCCAGAACACTGAAGCTTTCTTT
NA,few,15,TRBV27,TRBJ2-7,CASSSTIDRPYEQYF,TGTGCCAGCAGTTCCACAATAGACAGGCCCTACGAGCAGTACTTC
NA,NA,14,TRBV5-1,TRBJ1-1,CASNSGGANTEAFF,TGCGCCAGCAATTCTGGGGGGGCAAACACTGAAGCTTTCTTT
NA,NA,11,TRBV7-9,TRBJ2-5,CASSSLETQYF,TGTGCCAGCAGCTCACTGGAGACCCAGTACTTC
NA,few,18,TRBV11-2,TRBJ1-6,CASSLDGIGSSYNSPLHF,TGTGCCAGCAGCTTAGATGGGATCGGGAGCTCCTATAATTCACCCCTCCACTTT
NA,NA,14,TRBV29-1,TRBJ2-1,CASIGVTDYNEQFF,TGCGCGTCCATCGGGGTAACCGACTACAATGAGCAGTTCTTC
NA,few,16,TRBV29-1,TRBJ2-3,CSATLGTRSSTDTQYF,TGCAGCGCCACGCTCGGGACTCGATCTAGCACAGATACGCAGTATTTT
TRBD1,NA,12,TRBV29-1,TRBJ1-1,CSAGQGATEAFF,TGCAGCGCCGGACAGGGGGCCACTGAAGCTTTCTTT
NA,NA,14,TRBV27,TRBJ2-2,CASAPIGPTGELFF,TGTGCCAGCGCACCTATAGGGCCCACCGGGGAGCTGTTTTTT
NA,NA,14,TRBV7-7,TRBJ2-3,CASSPGLKGDTQYF,TGTGCCAGCAGCCCGGGCCTCAAGGGAGATACGCAGTATTTT
TRBD1,NA,16,TRBV5-1,TRBJ2-3,CASTGTGGASTDTQYF,TGCGCCAGCACCGGGACAGGGGGCGCGAGCACAGATACGCAGTATTTT
TRBD1,few,13,TRBV12-5,TRBJ2-3,CASGTGVTDTQYF,TGTGCTTCGGGGACAGGGGTCACAGATACGCAGTATTTT
NA,few,11,TRBV29-1,TRBJ2-3,CSVTDLDTQYF,TGCAGCGTAACCGACCTGGATACGCAGTATTTT
NA,NA,14,TRBV4-3,TRBJ1-2,CASSQDQGSYGYTF,TGCGCCAGCAGCCAAGATCAGGGCAGCTATGGCTACACCTTC
NA,NA,16,TRBV30,TRBJ2-6,CADGPGLHSGANVLTF,TGTGCCGACGGGCCGGGACTCCACTCTGGGGCCAACGTCCTGACTTTC
NA,NA,17,TRBV6-1,TRBJ1-3,CASSEASVTGGGNTIYF,TGTGCCAGCAGTGAAGCTTCAGTCACGGGGGGCGGAAACACCATATATTTT
NA,NA,12,TRBV30,TRBJ1-1,CAWSVRGTEAFF,TGTGCCTGGAGTGTAAGGGGCACTGAAGCTTTCTTT
NA,NA,16,TRBV25-1,TRBJ2-2,CASSELGRANTGELFF,TGTGCCAGCAGTGAATTGGGACGCGCGAACACCGGGGAGCTGTTTTTT
NA,NA,15,TRBV5-1,TRBJ1-1,CASRPTSDSFTEAFF,TGCGCCAGCCGACCTACCTCTGACAGTTTCACTGAAGCTTTCTTT
NA,NA,10,TRBV30,TRBJ2-5,CAWSGETQYF,TGTGCCTGGAGTGGGGAGACCCAGTACTTC
NA,NA,13,TRBV5-1,TRBJ2-3,CASSPKNTDTQYF,TGCGCCAGCAGCCCCAAAAACACAGATACGCAGTATTTT
TRBD1,NA,14,TRBV5-1,TRBJ2-3,CASSEGQGTDTQYF,TGCGCCAGCAGCGAGGGACAGGGAACAGATACGCAGTATTTT
NA,few,14,TRBV6-5,TRBJ1-2,CASSYSYGVGGYTF,TGTGCCAGCAGTTACTCCTACGGGGTTGGGGGCTACACCTTC